The next 26 T cell receptor beta chains were all read from a single sample in a study of technical replicates of blood from a few donors. Sequencing was performed with immunoSEQ multiplex PCR; in TCRdb, only in-frame clones are kept and a portion is missing. The sample records 65,000 to 85,000 clones, just over 90% being singletons. The sample was T cells isolated from PBMCs. Receptors originate from a human donor in good health.

The chain is built from TRBV19 and TRBJ2-1, with TRBD1 matching over 9 bases. The CDR3 is made up of 15 amino acids. Germline values: CDR1 LNHDA, CDR2 SQIVND (reference sequence). Trimming removed 5 bases from V and 6 bases from J; junction bases left unmatched: 8. The CDR3 reads CASSFRDRVFNEQFF. In nucleotides, the CDR3 is TGTGCCAGTAGTTTCCGGGACAGGGTGTTCAATGAGCAGTTCTTC.

CDR3 region: CASSSDRHGYTF. CDR3 sequence (DNA): TGTGCCAGCAGTAGTGACAGGCATGGCTACACCTTC. The chain uses TRBV28 and TRBJ1-2; D possibly corresponds to TRBD1 (6 bases). Trimming removed 5 bases from V and 6 bases from J, with 10 bases in between. Germline V gives CDR1 MDHEN, CDR2 SYDVKM. The CDR3 length is 12 residues.

The chain has TRBV5-5 and TRBJ2-2, with D unresolved. Germline V gives CDR1 SGHKS, CDR2 YYEKEE (reference sequence). CDR3 length: 15 residues. Trimming shortened V by 1 base and J by 1 base, and 8 bases separated the two germline ends. The CDR3 DNA reads as TGTGCCAGCAGCTTGATCCGGTGGAACACCGGGGAGCTGTTTTTT. It is translated as CASSLIRWNTGELFF. The variable domain in full, with the rest retrieved from reference TRBV5-5 and TRBJ2-2, is DAGVTQSPTHLIKTRGQQVTLRCSPISGHKSVSWYQQVLGQGPQFIFQYYEKEERGRGNFPDRFSARQFPNYSSELNVNALLLGDSALYLCASSLIRWNTGELFFGEGSRLTVL.

The J gene is TRBJ2-7, the V gene TRBV5-4, with TRBD1 matching over 7 bases. With V trimmed by 4 bases and J by 4 bases, 5 bases remained unmatched. The CDR3 runs 13 residues. CDR1 and CDR2 from the germline V gene are SGHNT and YYREEE (reference sequence). The CDR3 DNA sequence: TGTGCCAGCAGCGTGGACAGGAGATACGAGCAGTACTTC. It yields the protein CASSVDRRYEQYF.

This clone was seen a few times. V usage is TRBV10-3 and J usage is TRBJ1-1; 8 nucleotides align to TRBD1. Per germline, CDR1 ENHRY and CDR2 SYGVKD. The junction had 11 bases not matched to a gene; V was cut back by 7 bases and J by 10 bases. The CDR3 is made up of 13 amino acids. The CDR3 loop is CAITNLKGQGAFF. The CDR3 region has the DNA TGTGCCATCACCAATCTAAAAGGACAGGGAGCTTTCTTT.

As to this clone: A read error may account for a junction end that differs from germline. The genes are TRBV7-7 and TRBJ2-2; 7 bases are shared with TRBD2. Germline CDR1 is SSHAT and CDR2 is FNYEAQ (reference sequence). This CDR3 contains 15 residues. CDR3 sequence reads: CASSLDGGGTGELFF. The DNA of the CDR3 is TGTGCTAGCAGCTTAGATGGCGGGGGCACCGGGGAGCTGTTTTTT.

This sequence joins TRBV13 and TRBJ2-3, with 10 bases matching TRBD1. The V and J ends lost 5 bases and 2 bases, in that order; junction bases with no gene match: 4. The CDR3 loop spans 15 amino acids. The germline CDR1 and CDR2 sequences are PRHDT and FYEKMQ (reference sequence). CDR3 sequence: CASSPGTGDTDTQYF. The CDR3 DNA sequence: TGTGCCAGCAGCCCCGGGACAGGGGACACAGATACGCAGTATTTT.

In the case of this clone: A junction end diverges from the germline sequence, so it may reflect a read error. The rearrangement links TRBV2 to TRBJ1-1; TRBD1 matches 7 bases. CDR1 and CDR2 (germline): SNHLY, FYNNEI. The CDR3 has 16 amino acids. The CDR3 loop is CASTEDRVVFGSKAFF. The CDR3 bases are TGTGCCAGCACTGAAGACAGGGTAGTTTTTGGAAGCAAAGCTTTCTTT. The whole variable domain, remainder taken from reference TRBV2 and TRBJ1-1, is EPEVTQTPSHQVTQMGQEVILRCVPISNHLYFYWYRQILGQKVEFLVSFYNNEISEKSEIFDDQFSVERPDGSNFTLKIRSTKLEDSAMYFCASTEDRVVFGSKAFFGQGTRLTVV.

The chain couples TRBV10-3 to TRBJ1-1; weak D call: TRBD1 (5 bases). Trimming removed 0 bases from V and 1 base from J, with 9 bases in between. The CDR3 has 15 residues. CDR1 ENHRY and CDR2 SYGVKD come from the germline V gene. This CDR3 reads CAISESTGSNTEAFF. CDR3 DNA: TGTGCCATCAGTGAGTCTACAGGATCGAACACTGAAGCTTTCTTT.

This chain connects TRBV5-1 to TRBJ2-1; possible D gene TRBD2, 5 bases. This CDR3 has 15 amino acids. With 0 bases removed from V and 5 bases from J, the gap between germline ends came to 12 bases. Germline V gene data show CDR1 as SGHRS and CDR2 as YFSETQ. CDR3 protein: CASSLVRERNNEQFF. In nucleotides, the CDR3 is TGCGCCAGCAGCTTGGTACGAGAGCGGAACAATGAGCAGTTCTTC. Looking up the rest from reference TRBV5-1 and TRBJ2-1 gives the full variable domain: KAGVTQTPRYLIKTRGQQVTLSCSPISGHRSVSWYQQTPGQGLQFLFEYFSETQRNKGNFPGRFSGRQFSNSRSEMNVSTLELGDSALYLCASSLVRERNNEQFFGPGTRLTVL.

The CDR3 DNA reads TGTGCCAGCAGCTGGGACACACCGGGTGTGGGTCGACAGTACTTC. Its protein is CASSWDTPGVGRQYF. The chain recombines TRBV5-4 with TRBJ2-7; D possibly corresponds to TRBD1 (6 bases). The germline V and J ends were trimmed by 3 bases and 10 bases, with 23 bases remaining between them. CDR3 length: 15 amino acids. Germline V gene lookup returns CDR1 SGHNT and CDR2 YYREEE (reference sequence).

The chain links TRBV6-5 to TRBJ1-1; 10 nucleotides align to TRBD1. Germline V gene lookup returns CDR1 MNHEY and CDR2 SVGAGI. This CDR3 comprises 15 residues. Trimming took 4 bases from V and 4 from J; bases not matched to a gene: 6. CDR3 protein: CASSSGTGATTEAFF. The CDR3 DNA sequence: TGTGCCAGCAGTTCGGGGACAGGGGCGACCACTGAAGCTTTCTTT.

V gene TRBV6-5 combines with J gene TRBJ1-3, with 9 positions matching TRBD1. J gave up 7 bases and V 6 bases, and 4 bases lay outside the gene matches. This CDR3 has 13 residues. CDR1 and CDR2 from the germline V gene are MNHEY and SVGAGI. The CDR3 region has the DNA TGTGCCAGCAGGGGGACAGGGATCAACACCATATATTTT. It is translated as CASRGTGINTIYF.

This chain links TRBV4-1 with TRBJ2-1, with 8 bases lining up with TRBD2. Germline-derived CDR1 and CDR2 are MGHRA and YSYEKL. CDR3 length: 18 amino acids. V dropped 2 bases and J dropped 10; count of bases not matched to a gene: 19. The CDR3 region has the DNA TGCGCCAGCAGCCAAAGAGGGGGGGGTACTAGCGGCGTTGCCGAGCAGTTCTTC. As protein: CASSQRGGGTSGVAEQFF.

J is TRBJ1-5 and V is TRBV6-1; 7 bases match TRBD1. CDR1 MNHNS and CDR2 SASEGT come from the germline V gene. This CDR3 contains 14 residues. Losses at the gene ends were 6 bases for V and 5 bases for J; bases not matched to a gene: 7. The CDR3 is CASRKGAQDQPQHF. The CDR3 nucleotides read TGTGCCAGCAGGAAGGGGGCGCAGGATCAGCCCCAGCATTTT.

The rearrangement links TRBV5-1 to TRBJ2-1, with D tentatively TRBD1 (5 bases). CDR3 length: 15 residues. Germline V gene sequence: CDR1 SGHRS, CDR2 YFSETQ. Trimming removed 2 bases at V and 6 bases at J, with 15 bases between. The CDR3 sequence is CASSFYISRANEQFF. In DNA form, the CDR3 reads TGCGCCAGCAGCTTTTACATAAGCAGGGCCAATGAGCAGTTCTTC.

The chain joins TRBV4-1 to TRBJ2-3; D gene unclear. The CDR3 is 12 amino acids. Trimming took 3 bases from V and 4 from J, leaving 5 bases between them. Per germline, CDR1 MGHRA and CDR2 YSYEKL. DNA of the CDR3: TGCGCCAGCAGCCATCCGGCAGATACGCAGTATTTT. Its translation is CASSHPADTQYF.

V gene TRBV28 combines with J gene TRBJ2-2, with 10 bases that match TRBD1. The CDR3 is made up of 16 amino acids. V lost 5 bases to trimming and J lost 4 bases; unmatched junction nucleotides: 7. Germline V gives CDR1 MDHEN, CDR2 SYDVKM. CDR3 protein: CASSPTTGGLTGELFF. The CDR3 DNA sequence: TGTGCCAGCAGTCCGACGACAGGGGGCCTCACCGGGGAGCTGTTTTTT. Using reference TRBV28 and TRBJ2-2 for the parts outside the CDR3, the full variable domain is DVKVTQSSRYLVKRTGEKVFLECVQDMDHENMFWYRQDPGLGLRLIYFSYDVKMKEKGDIPEGYSVSREKKERFSLILESASTNQTSMYLCASSPTTGGLTGELFFGEGSRLTVL.

V usage is TRBV10-1 and J usage is TRBJ2-1, with TRBD2 matching 8 bases. The V gene's germline CDR1 is WNHNN and CDR2 SYGVQD (reference sequence). With V trimmed by 2 bases and J by 4 bases, 7 bases remained unmatched. The CDR3 is 16 amino acids. The CDR3 DNA reads TGCGCCAGCAGTGAGAGGTTAGCGGGATCATACAATGAGCAGTTCTTC. Protein: CASSERLAGSYNEQFF.

The V gene is TRBV9, the J gene TRBJ2-5; D might be TRBD2 (7 bases). Germline-derived CDR1 and CDR2 are SGDLS and YYNGEE. Trimming cost V 4 bases and J 2 bases, with 12 bases left between them. The CDR3 contains 14 residues. The CDR3 sequence: CASSQGGGQETQYF. Here the CDR3 DNA reads TGTGCCAGCAGCCAAGGGGGAGGGCAAGAGACCCAGTACTTC.

The sample holds a few counts of this clone. V gene TRBV11-2 combines with J gene TRBJ2-1, with 8 bases identical to TRBD2. V lost 7 bases, J lost 4 bases, and 9 bases stayed unmatched. CDR1 is SGHAT and CDR2 is FQNNGV in the germline V gene. The CDR3 is 15 amino acids. CDR3 DNA: TGTGCCAGCACCCTCAGGAGCGGGGGATACAATGAGCAGTTCTTC. It encodes CASTLRSGGYNEQFF.

V is TRBV5-1 and J is TRBJ1-6, with no clear D. Trimming stripped 2 bases from V and 10 bases from J, with 10 bases between. Germline loops: CDR1 SGHRS, CDR2 YFSETQ. The CDR3 is made up of 13 amino acids. The CDR3 is CASSLEGESPLHF. The CDR3 DNA is TGCGCCAGCAGCTTAGAGGGAGAGTCACCCCTCCACTTT.

J is TRBJ1-2 and V is TRBV19, with TRBD1 matching over 11 bases. J lost 3 bases, V lost 2 bases, and 11 bases had no gene match. The CDR3 consists of 18 residues. Germline V gene data show CDR1 as LNHDA and CDR2 as SQIVND (reference sequence). CDR3 in DNA: TGTGCCAGTAGTATAAGTTGGCCGGGACAGGGGGAAGACTATGGCTACACCTTC. Its protein is CASSISWPGQGEDYGYTF.

The gene calls are TRBV7-2 and TRBJ2-3; 12 bases align to TRBD2. V was clipped by 4 bases and J by 8 bases; unmatched bases: 7. Germline assignment: CDR1 SGHTA and CDR2 FQGNSA. The CDR3 extends over 15 amino acids. CDR3: CASSSTTSGRGTQYF. Written as DNA, the CDR3 is TGTGCCAGCAGCTCGACGACTAGCGGGAGAGGTACGCAGTATTTT.

The chain has TRBV4-1 and TRBJ2-7, with D possibly being TRBD2 (7 bases). V shed 4 bases and J shed 0 bases, with 16 bases lying between them. The CDR3 contains 16 residues. Germline V gives CDR1 MGHRA, CDR2 YSYEKL. The CDR3 loop reads CASSREEGGFSYEQYF. The CDR3 nucleotides read TGCGCCAGCAGCCGGGAGGAGGGGGGGTTCTCCTACGAGCAGTACTTC.

The chain employs TRBV27 and TRBJ1-1; possible D gene TRBD1, 5 bases. V was clipped by 4 bases and J by 3 bases, with 9 bases between them. The CDR3 loop spans 13 amino acids. The germline CDR1 and CDR2 sequences are MNHEY and SMNVEV (reference sequence). CDR3 DNA: TGTGCCAGCAGTTCGGGGGTCTACACTGAAGCTTTCTTT. Amino acids: CASSSGVYTEAFF.